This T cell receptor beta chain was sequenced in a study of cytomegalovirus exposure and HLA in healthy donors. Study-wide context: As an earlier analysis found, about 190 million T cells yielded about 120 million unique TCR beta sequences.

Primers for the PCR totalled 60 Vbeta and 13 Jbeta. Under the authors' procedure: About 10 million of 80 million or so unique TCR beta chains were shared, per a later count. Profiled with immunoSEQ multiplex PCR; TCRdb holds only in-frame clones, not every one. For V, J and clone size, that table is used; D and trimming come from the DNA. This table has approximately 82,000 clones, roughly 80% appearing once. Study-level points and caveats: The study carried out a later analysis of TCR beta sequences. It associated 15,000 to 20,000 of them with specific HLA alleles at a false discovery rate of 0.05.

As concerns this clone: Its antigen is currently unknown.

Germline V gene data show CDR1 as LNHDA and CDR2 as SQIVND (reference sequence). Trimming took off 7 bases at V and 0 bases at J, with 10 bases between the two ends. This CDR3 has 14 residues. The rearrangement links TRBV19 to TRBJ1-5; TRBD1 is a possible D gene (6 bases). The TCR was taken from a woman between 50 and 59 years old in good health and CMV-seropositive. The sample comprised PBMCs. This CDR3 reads CASIGQTSNQPQHF. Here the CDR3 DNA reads TGTGCCAGTATCGGACAGACTAGCAATCAGCCCCAGCATTTT. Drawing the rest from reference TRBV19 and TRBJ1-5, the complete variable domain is DGGITQSPKYLFRKEGQNVTLSCEQNLNHDAMYWYRQDPGQGLRLIYYSQIVNDFQKGDIAEGYSVSREKKESFPLTVTSAQKNPTAFYLCASIGQTSNQPQHFGDGTRLSIL.